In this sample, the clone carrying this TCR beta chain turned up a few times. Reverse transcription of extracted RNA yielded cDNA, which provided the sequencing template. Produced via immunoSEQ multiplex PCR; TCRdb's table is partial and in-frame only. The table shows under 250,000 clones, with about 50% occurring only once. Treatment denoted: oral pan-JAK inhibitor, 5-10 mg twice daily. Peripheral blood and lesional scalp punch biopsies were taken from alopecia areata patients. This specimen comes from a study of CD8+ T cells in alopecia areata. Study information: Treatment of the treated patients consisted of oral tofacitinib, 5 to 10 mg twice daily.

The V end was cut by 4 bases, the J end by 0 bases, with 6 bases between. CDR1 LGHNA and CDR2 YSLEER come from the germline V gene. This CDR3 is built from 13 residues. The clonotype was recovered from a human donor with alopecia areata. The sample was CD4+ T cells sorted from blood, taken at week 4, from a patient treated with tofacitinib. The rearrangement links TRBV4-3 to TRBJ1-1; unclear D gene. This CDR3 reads CASSPRLNTEAFF. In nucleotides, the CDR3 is TGCGCCAGCAGCCCCCGATTGAACACTGAAGCTTTCTTT.